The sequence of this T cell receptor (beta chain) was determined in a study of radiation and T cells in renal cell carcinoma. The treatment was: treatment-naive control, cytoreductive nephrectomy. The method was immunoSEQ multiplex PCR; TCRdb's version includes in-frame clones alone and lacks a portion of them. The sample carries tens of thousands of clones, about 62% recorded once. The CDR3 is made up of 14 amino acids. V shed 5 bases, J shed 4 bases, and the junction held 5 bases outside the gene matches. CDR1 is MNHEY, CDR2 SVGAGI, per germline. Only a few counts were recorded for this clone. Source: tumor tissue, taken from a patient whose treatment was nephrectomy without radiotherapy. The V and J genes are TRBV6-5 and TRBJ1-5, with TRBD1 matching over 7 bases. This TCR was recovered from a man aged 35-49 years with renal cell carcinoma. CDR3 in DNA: TGTGCCAGCAGTCCTCAGGGGGTGAATCAGCCCCAGCATTTT. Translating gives CASSPQGVNQPQHF.